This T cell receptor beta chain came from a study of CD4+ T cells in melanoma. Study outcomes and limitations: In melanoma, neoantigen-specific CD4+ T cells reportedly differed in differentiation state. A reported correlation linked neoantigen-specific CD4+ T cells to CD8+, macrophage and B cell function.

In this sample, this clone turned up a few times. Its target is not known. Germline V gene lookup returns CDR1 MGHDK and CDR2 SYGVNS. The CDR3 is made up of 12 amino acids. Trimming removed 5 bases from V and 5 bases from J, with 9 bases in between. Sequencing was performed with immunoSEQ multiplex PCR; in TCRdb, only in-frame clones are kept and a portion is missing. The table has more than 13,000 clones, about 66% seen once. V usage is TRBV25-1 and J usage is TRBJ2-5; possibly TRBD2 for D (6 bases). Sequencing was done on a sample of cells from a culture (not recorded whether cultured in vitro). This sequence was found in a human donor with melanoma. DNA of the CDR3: TGTGCCAGCAGTAGACTAGGGGAGACCCAGTACTTC. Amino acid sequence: CASSRLGETQYF.